Below, 18 T cell receptor beta chains from the same sample are listed, as sequenced in a study of response to subunit inactivated influenza vaccine. TCRdb independently ran MiXCR on the RT-PCR reads; one entry per CDR3 protein. The sample consists of hundreds of thousands of distinct CDR3 sequences, about 15% of them appearing once. The starting material was PBMCs from blood, obtained 11 to 12 days after vaccination. These receptors all come from a man aged 45 to 65 who received an inactivated influenza vaccine.

This clonotype was detected many times. The chain recombines TRBV16 with TRBJ1-5; TRBD1 might be the D (6 bases). The CDR3 runs 15 residues. Trimming pared 4 bases from V and 3 bases from J, leaving 13 bases between. Germline values: CDR1 KGHSY, CDR2 FQNENV. CDR3 nucleotide sequence: TGTGCCAGCAGCCGCCAGGACAGCCTCAATCAGCCCCAGCATTTT. Protein: CASSRQDSLNQPQHF.

This clonotype was seen more than once but under ten times. This chain joins TRBV6-5 and TRBJ2-5; D is unclear. The CDR3 has 12 amino acids. The germline gives CDR1 MNHEY, CDR2 SVGAGI. V was clipped by 6 bases and J by 5 bases, with 10 bases between them. CDR3 loop: CASSHTRETQYF. As DNA, the CDR3 is TGTGCCAGCAGCCACACCAGGGAGACCCAGTACTTC.

The V gene is TRBV4-1, the J gene TRBJ1-3, with 9 bases that match TRBD1. The germline gives CDR1 MGHRA, CDR2 YSYEKL. Unmatched junction bases numbered 10, after V lost 4 bases and J lost 3 bases. CDR3 length equals 17 residues. The CDR3 DNA reads as TGCGCCAGCAGCCTGAGCGGGACAGGGCTTTTTGGAAACACCATATATTTT. Its protein product is CASSLSGTGLFGNTIYF.

The gene calls are TRBV30 and TRBJ2-3; D is uncertain. Germline V lookup: CDR1 GTSNPN, CDR2 SVGIG (reference sequence). Trimming pared 3 bases from V and 2 bases from J, leaving 12 bases between. CDR3 size: 14 residues. Here the CDR3 reads CAWRGYRDTDTQYF. CDR3 nucleotide sequence: TGTGCCTGGAGGGGCTACAGAGACACAGATACGCAGTATTTT.

CDR3: CSAVDKYSNQPQHF. The CDR3 DNA reads TGCAGTGCTGTAGACAAATACAGCAATCAGCCCCAGCATTTT. This rearrangement joins TRBV20-1 to TRBJ1-5; unclear D gene. The CDR3 totals 14 residues. The V and J ends lost 5 bases and 1 base respectively, with 12 bases between them. Germline V CDR1 and CDR2: DFQATT, SNEGSKA (reference sequence).

There are a few counts of this clonotype. CDR3 in DNA: TGTGCCAGCAGTTTATCAATAGCGGGGGGATCCTCCTACGAGCAGTACTTC. Its protein product is CASSLSIAGGSSYEQYF. V usage is TRBV28 and J usage is TRBJ2-7; 10 nucleotides line up with TRBD2. With 1 base clipped from V and 0 bases from J, the junction kept 6 bases outside the gene matches. The CDR3 is 17 amino acids. CDR1 is MDHEN and CDR2 is SYDVKM in the germline V gene.

The rearrangement uses TRBV6-2 or TRBV6-3 and TRBJ1-5; D not certain. V was pared by 2 bases and J by 6 bases, with 14 bases between. The CDR3 length is 15 residues. CDR1 is MNHEY and CDR2 is SVGEGT in the germline V gene. The CDR3 loop is CASSYGLLESQPQHF. The CDR3 nucleotides are TGTGCCAGCAGTTACGGACTTTTGGAGAGTCAGCCCCAGCATTTT.

This clonotype was detected ten times or more. CDR3 loop: CASSLAGTGEETQYF. The CDR3 DNA reads as TGTGCCAGCAGCTTAGCCGGGACAGGGGAAGAGACCCAGTACTTC. The chain is built from TRBV7-2 and TRBJ2-5; 10 positions match TRBD1. Germline V gene data show CDR1 as SGHTA and CDR2 as FQGNSA. The CDR3 loop spans 15 amino acids. With 0 bases clipped from V and 3 bases from J, the junction kept 1 base outside the gene matches.

The table lists this clonotype with a few counts. The V gene is TRBV7-9, the J gene TRBJ2-7; no clear D gene. The CDR3 runs 13 residues. Trimming cost V 1 base and J 2 bases, with 6 bases left between them. The germline V gene encodes CDR1 SEHNR and CDR2 FQNEAQ (reference sequence). The chain's CDR3 is CASSLVGAYEQYF. The CDR3, as DNA: TGTGCCAGCAGCTTAGTGGGCGCCTACGAGCAGTACTTC.

This clonotype occurred many times. This rearrangement joins TRBV7-2 to TRBJ1-4, with D hard to call. Germline V CDR1 and CDR2: SGHTA, FQGNSA. The V gene lost 1 base and the J gene lost 4 bases, with 10 bases spanning the gap. The CDR3 extends over 15 amino acids. CDR3 in DNA: TGTGCCAGCAGCTTAGTCGCAGCCTATAATGAAAAACTGTTTTTT. It encodes CASSLVAAYNEKLFF.

This clonotype was detected many times. The chain is built from TRBV11-1 and TRBJ2-3, with 12 bases matching TRBD2. Germline V gene lookup returns CDR1 SGHAT and CDR2 FQDESV (reference sequence). J lost 6 bases, V lost 4 bases, and 14 bases had no gene match. There are 18 residues in the CDR3. Here the CDR3 reads CASSYPPRLAGVRDTQYF. CDR3 coding DNA: TGTGCCAGCAGCTACCCACCCAGACTAGCGGGAGTGAGGGATACGCAGTATTTT.

This chain links TRBV7-3 with TRBJ2-7, with D possibly being TRBD1 (6 bases). Trimming pared 6 bases from V and 1 base from J, leaving 16 bases between. The CDR3 is made up of 15 amino acids. The germline V gene has CDR1 SGHTA and CDR2 FQGTGA. The CDR3 DNA sequence: TGTGCCAGCAGTCTTCAGGGGATTGTGTCCTACGAGCAGTACTTC. Its translation: CASSLQGIVSYEQYF.

The chain uses TRBV10-3 and TRBJ2-1; 11 bases are shared with TRBD2. CDR3 length equals 14 residues. Germline CDR1 ENHRY, CDR2 SYGVKD. Trimming took 3 bases from V and 10 from J; bases not matched to a gene: 5. CDR3 amino acids: CAISERSSGGEQFF. CDR3 bases: TGTGCCATCAGTGAAAGGTCTAGCGGGGGGGAGCAGTTCTTC.

This clonotype was recorded a few times. This chain links TRBV20-1 with TRBJ2-5, with 13 bases lining up with TRBD2. The V and J ends lost 3 bases and 4 bases, in that order; junction bases with no gene match: 11. The CDR3 has 17 amino acids. Germline V gene data show CDR1 as DFQATT and CDR2 as SNEGSKA (reference sequence). In DNA form, the CDR3 reads TGCAGTGCTAGTCCACTAATACTAGCGGGAGGGGTAGAGACCCAGTACTTC. As protein: CSASPLILAGGVETQYF.

The chain couples TRBV11-1 to TRBJ2-7, with 11 nucleotides matching TRBD1. Germline loops: CDR1 SGHAT, CDR2 FQDESV (reference sequence). V lost 6 bases to trimming and J lost 4 bases; unmatched junction nucleotides: 5. The CDR3 spans 14 residues. The CDR3 loop is CASSNGQGAYEQYF. DNA of the CDR3: TGTGCCAGCAGTAATGGACAGGGGGCTTACGAGCAGTACTTC.

Here the CDR3 reads CASSRQVTGELFF. In DNA, the CDR3 is TGTGCCAGCAGCAGACAGGTCACCGGGGAGCTGTTTTTT. The chain carries TRBV28 and TRBJ2-2; D is possibly TRBD1 (6 bases). There are 13 residues in the CDR3. The V gene lost 6 bases and the J gene lost 4 bases, with 9 bases spanning the gap. Germline V gene lookup returns CDR1 MDHEN and CDR2 SYDVKM.

CDR3 residues: CASSQQTGAGGPAYNSPLHF. In DNA, the CDR3 is TGTGCCAGCAGCCAACAGACCGGGGCAGGGGGCCCTGCTTATAATTCACCCCTCCACTTT. The chain combines TRBV4-2 with TRBJ1-6; 8 nucleotides align to TRBD1. The CDR3 has 20 residues. From germline, CDR1 is LGHNA and CDR2 YNFKEQ. With 2 bases clipped from V and 4 bases from J, the junction kept 16 bases outside the gene matches.

This clonotype was counted between two and nine times. The V gene is TRBV7-9, the J gene TRBJ2-4; D is unclear. The germline V gene encodes CDR1 SEHNR and CDR2 FQNEAQ (reference sequence). Trimming cost V 1 base and J 15 bases, with 13 bases left between them. This CDR3 is built from 12 residues. The CDR3 here is CASSLGPGSRYF. The DNA for the CDR3 is TGTGCCAGCAGCTTAGGTCCGGGTTCGCGGTACTTC.